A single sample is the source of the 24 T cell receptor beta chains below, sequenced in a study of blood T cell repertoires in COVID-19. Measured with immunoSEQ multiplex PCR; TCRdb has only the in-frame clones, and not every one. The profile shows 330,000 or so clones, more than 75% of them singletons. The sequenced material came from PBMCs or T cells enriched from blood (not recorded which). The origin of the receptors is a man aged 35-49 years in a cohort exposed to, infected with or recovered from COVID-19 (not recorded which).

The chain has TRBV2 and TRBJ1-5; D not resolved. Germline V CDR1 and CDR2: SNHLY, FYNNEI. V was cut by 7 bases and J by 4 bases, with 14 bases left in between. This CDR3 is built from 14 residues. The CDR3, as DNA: TGTGCCAGCACTAGGACTAGGCCAAATCAGCCCCAGCATTTT. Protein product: CASTRTRPNQPQHF.

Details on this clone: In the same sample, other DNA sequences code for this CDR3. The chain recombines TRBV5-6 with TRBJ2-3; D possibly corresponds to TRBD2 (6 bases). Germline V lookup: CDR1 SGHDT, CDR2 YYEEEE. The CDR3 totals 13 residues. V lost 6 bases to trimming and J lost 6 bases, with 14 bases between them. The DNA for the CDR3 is TGTGCCAGCATCCCCCGGGGAGGCGATACGCAGTATTTT. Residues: CASIPRGGDTQYF.

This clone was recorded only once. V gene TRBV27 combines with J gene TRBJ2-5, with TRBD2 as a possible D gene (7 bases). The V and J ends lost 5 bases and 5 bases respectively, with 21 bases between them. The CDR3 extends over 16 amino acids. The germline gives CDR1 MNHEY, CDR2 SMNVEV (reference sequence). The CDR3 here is CASSREGGARDETQYF. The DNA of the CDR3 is TGTGCCAGCAGTAGGGAGGGGGGCGCCCGTGACGAGACCCAGTACTTC.

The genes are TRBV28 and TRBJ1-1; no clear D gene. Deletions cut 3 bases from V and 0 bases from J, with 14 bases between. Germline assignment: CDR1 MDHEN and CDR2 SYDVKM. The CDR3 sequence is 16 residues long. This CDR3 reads CASSFRGPGVNTEAFF. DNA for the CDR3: TGTGCCAGCAGTTTTCGAGGGCCGGGCGTGAACACTGAAGCTTTCTTT.

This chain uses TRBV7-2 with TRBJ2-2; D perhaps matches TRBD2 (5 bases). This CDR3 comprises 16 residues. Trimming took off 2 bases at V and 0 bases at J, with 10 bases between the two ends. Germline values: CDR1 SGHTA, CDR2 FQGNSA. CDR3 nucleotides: TGTGCCAGCAGCTTACGGACTGCCGCGAACACCGGGGAGCTGTTTTTT. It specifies CASSLRTAANTGELFF.

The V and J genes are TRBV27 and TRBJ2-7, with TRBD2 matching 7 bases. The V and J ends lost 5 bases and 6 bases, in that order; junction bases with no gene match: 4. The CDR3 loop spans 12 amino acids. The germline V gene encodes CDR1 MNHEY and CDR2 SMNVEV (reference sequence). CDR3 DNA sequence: TGTGCCAGCAGTCGGGGAGGGCGCGAGCAGTACTTC. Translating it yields CASSRGGREQYF.

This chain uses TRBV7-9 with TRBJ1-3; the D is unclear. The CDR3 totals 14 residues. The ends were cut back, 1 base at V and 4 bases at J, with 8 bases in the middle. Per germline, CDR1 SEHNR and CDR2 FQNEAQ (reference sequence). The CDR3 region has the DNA TGTGCCAGCAGCTTAGACGGGGAAGGAAACACCATATATTTT. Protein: CASSLDGEGNTIYF.

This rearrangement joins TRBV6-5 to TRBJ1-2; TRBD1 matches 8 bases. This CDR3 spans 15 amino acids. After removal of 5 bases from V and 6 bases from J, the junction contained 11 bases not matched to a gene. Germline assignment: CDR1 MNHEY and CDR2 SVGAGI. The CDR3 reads CASSTSGGRRDGYTF. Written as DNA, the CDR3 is TGTGCCAGCAGTACTTCAGGGGGCCGCCGCGATGGCTACACCTTC.

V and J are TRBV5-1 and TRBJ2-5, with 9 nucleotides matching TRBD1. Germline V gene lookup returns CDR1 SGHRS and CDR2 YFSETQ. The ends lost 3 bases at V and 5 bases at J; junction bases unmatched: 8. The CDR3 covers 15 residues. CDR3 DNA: TGCGCCAGCAGCTCTGGGACAGGGAGGTTTGAGACCCAGTACTTC. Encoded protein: CASSSGTGRFETQYF.

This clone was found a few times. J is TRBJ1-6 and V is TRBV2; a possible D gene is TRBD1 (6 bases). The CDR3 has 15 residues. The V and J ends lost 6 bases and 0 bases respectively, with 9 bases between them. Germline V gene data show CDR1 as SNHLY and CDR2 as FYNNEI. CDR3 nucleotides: TGTGCCAGCAGACGGACAGCCTCCTATAATTCACCCCTCCACTTT. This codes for CASRRTASYNSPLHF.

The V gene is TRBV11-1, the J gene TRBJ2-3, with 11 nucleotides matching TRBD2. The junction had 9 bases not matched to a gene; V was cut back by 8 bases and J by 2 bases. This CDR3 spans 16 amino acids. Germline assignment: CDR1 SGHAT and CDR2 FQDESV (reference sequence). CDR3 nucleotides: TGTGCCAGCGGACGTAGCGGGAGGGCCGTCACAGATACGCAGTATTTT. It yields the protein CASGRSGRAVTDTQYF.

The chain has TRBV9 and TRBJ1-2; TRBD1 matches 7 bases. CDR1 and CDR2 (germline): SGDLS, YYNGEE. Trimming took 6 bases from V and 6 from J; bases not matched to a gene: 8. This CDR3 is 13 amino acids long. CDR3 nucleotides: TGTGCCAGCACGACAGGGCCCAACGATGGCTACACCTTC. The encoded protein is CASTTGPNDGYTF.

CDR3 bases: TGTGCCAGCAATAAAGGGGACATTAGCAATCAGCCCCAGCATTTT. Its translation is CASNKGDISNQPQHF. V usage is TRBV6-5 and J usage is TRBJ1-5; weak D call: TRBD1 (6 bases). CDR1 is MNHEY and CDR2 is SVGAGI in the germline V gene. Trimming stripped 7 bases from V and 0 bases from J, with 13 bases between. CDR3 length: 15 amino acids.

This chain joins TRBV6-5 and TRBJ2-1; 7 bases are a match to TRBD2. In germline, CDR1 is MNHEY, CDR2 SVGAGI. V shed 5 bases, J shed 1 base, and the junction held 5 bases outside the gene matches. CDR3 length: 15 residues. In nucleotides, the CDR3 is TGTGCCAGCAGTCCGGGGGAGGGGTCCTACAATGAGCAGTTCTTC. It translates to CASSPGEGSYNEQFF.

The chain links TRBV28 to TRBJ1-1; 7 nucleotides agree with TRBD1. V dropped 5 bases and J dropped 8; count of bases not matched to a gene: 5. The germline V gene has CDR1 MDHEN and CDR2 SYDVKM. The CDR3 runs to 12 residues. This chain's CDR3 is CASSPGQTEAFF. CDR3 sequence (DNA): TGTGCCAGCAGTCCGGGACAGACAGAAGCTTTCTTT.

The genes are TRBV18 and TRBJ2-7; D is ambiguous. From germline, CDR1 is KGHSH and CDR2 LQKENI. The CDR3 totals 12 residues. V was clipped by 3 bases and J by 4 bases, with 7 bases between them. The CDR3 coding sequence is TGTGCCAGCTCACCCCCCAGTTACGAGCAGTACTTC. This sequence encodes CASSPPSYEQYF.

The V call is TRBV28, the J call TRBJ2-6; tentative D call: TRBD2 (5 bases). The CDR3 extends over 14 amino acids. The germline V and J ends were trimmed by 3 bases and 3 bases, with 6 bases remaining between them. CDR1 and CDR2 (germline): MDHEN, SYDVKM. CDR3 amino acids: CASSFAGGANVLTF. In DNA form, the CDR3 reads TGTGCCAGCAGTTTTGCGGGTGGGGCCAACGTCCTGACTTTC.

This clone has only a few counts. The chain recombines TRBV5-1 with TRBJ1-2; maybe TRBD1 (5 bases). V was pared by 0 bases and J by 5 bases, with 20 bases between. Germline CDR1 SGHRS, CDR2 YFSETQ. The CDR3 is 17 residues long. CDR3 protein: CASSLVGLPGGTYGYTF. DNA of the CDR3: TGCGCCAGCAGCTTGGTCGGACTGCCGGGGGGGACTTATGGCTACACCTTC.

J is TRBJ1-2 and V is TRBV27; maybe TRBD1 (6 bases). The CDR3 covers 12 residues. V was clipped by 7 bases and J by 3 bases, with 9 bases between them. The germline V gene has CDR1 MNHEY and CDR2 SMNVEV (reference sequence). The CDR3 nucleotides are TGTGCCAGCAAACAGGGCGACTATGGCTACACCTTC. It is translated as CASKQGDYGYTF.

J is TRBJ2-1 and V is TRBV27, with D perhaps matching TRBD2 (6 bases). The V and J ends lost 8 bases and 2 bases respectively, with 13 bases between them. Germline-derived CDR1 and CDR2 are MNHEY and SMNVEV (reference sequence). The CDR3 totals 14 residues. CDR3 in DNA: TGTGCCAGCTCCGTCGGGACTCCCTACAATGAGCAGTTCTTC. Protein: CASSVGTPYNEQFF.

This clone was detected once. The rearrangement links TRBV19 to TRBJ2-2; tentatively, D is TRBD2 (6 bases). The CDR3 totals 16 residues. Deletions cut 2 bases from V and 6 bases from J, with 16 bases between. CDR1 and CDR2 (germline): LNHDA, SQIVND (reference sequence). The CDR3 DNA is TGTGCCAGTAGTATAAAGGGGACTTCTACCCCCGGGGAGCTGTTTTTT. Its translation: CASSIKGTSTPGELFF.

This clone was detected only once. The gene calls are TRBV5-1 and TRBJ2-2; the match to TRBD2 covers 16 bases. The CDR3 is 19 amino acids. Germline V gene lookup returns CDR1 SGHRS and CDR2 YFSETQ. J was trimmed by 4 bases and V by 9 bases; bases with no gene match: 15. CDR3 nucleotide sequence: TGCGCCATACCTCAACCGGGACTAGCGGGAGGGCGATGCACCGGGGAGCTGTTTTTT. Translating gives CAIPQPGLAGGRCTGELFF.

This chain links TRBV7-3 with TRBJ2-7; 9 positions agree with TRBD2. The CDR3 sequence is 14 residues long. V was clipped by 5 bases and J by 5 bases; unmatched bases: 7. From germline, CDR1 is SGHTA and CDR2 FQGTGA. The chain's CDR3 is CASSQAGGSHEQYF. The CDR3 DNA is TGTGCCAGCAGCCAAGCGGGAGGTTCCCACGAGCAGTACTTC.

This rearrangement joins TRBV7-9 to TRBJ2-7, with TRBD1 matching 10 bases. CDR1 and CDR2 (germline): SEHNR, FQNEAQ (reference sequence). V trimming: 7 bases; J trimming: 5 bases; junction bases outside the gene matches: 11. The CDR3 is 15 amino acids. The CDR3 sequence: CASIQVDRGPHEQYF. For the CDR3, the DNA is TGTGCCAGCATCCAAGTTGACAGGGGGCCGCACGAGCAGTACTTC.